A selection of T cell receptor beta chains follows, all from one sample in a study of blood T cell repertoires in COVID-19. The data were produced by immunoSEQ multiplex PCR, yet TCRdb's version contains in-frame clones alone and is incomplete. The sample records about 66,000 clones, about 90% being singletons. The sequenced sample consisted of peripheral blood. The source of these receptors is a man in his 60s with acute or convalescent COVID-19. Each CDR3 is given with its conserved first and last residue. A D gene is named only where the DNA matches it firmly. Only part of the rows carry a size: once, few, many, or a class if the clone is expanded.

-,TRBD1,TRBV4-1,CASSQGDRANEKLFF
-,TRBD1,TRBV3-1/TRBV3-2,CASSPRDRVGDTQYF
once,-,TRBV6-2/TRBV6-3,CASSYGGAVNYEQYF
-,-,TRBV27,CASSQQGYRYEQYF
-,TRBD1,TRBV24-1,CATSGTGPQPQHF
-,TRBD1,TRBV11-2,CASSQRQGGYGNTIYF
-,TRBD1,TRBV5-4,CASSYQGAYNEQFF
-,-,TRBV29-1,CSVRAGADQPQHF
-,TRBD1,TRBV6-5,CASSFRDRAEAFF
-,TRBD1,TRBV9,CASSEGYRQGDGYTF
-,TRBD1,TRBV15,CATSKRTGIYEQYF
-,TRBD2,TRBV29-1,CSVSGLVPPDTQYF
-,-,TRBV19,CASSRTITQTDPEAFF
-,-,TRBV24-1,CATSDHRVGPEGYTF